This T cell receptor beta chain was retrieved from a study of T cell changes during pregnancy in multiple sclerosis. Data came from immunoSEQ multiplex PCR; TCRdb stores just in-frame clones and leaves some out. The data show about 87,000 clones, 90% to 95% seen once. This clone was seen only once. This sequence was found in a female donor in good health, enrolled as a control in a pregnancy study. The sequencing used peripheral blood, collected in the third trimester of pregnancy.

CDR3 nucleotides: TGTGCCAGCAGTTTATTCCCCTCGACAGGTCAAGAGACCCAGTACTTC. Its translation: CASSLFPSTGQETQYF. The chain joins TRBV27 to TRBJ2-5, with a possible D match to TRBD1 (6 bases). CDR3 length: 16 residues. Germline V gene data show CDR1 as MNHEY and CDR2 as SMNVEV (reference sequence). Trimming took off 1 base at V and 2 bases at J, with 14 bases between the two ends.